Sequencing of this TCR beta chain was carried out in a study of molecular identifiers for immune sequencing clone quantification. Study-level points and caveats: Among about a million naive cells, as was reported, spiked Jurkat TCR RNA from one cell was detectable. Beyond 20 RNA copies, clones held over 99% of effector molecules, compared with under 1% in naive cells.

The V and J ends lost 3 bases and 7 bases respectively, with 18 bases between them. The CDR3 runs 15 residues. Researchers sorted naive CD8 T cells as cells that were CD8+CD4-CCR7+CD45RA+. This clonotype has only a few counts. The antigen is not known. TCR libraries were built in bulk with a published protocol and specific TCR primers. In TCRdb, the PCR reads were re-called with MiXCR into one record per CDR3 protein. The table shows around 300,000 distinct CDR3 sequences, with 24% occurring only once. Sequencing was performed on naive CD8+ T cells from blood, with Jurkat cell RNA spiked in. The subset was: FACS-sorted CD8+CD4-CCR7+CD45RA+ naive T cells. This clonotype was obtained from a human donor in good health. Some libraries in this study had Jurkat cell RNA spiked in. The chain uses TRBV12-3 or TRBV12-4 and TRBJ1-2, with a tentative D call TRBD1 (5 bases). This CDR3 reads CASSFRVGGLSGYTF. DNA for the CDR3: TGTGCCAGCAGTTTTCGCGTTGGGGGGTTGAGTGGCTACACCTTC.